At least ten counts were recorded for the clone carrying this T cell receptor beta chain. TCRdb used MiXCR to reprocess the RT-PCR reads, holding one entry per CDR3 protein. The sample lists more than 600,000 distinct CDR3 sequences, 13% to 15% seen once, with just over 3.5% in the top ten. CDR1 is SGHVS, CDR2 FQNEAQ, per germline. The V and J ends lost 3 bases and 0 bases respectively, with 11 bases between them. This CDR3 has 15 residues. The J gene is TRBJ1-1, the V gene TRBV7-8; D possibly corresponds to TRBD1 (5 bases). The source of this sequence is a female donor in good health, serving as a healthy control. Sequencing used memory CD4+ T cells from blood. The CDR3 DNA reads as TGTGCCAGCAGCTTCTCCGGGACTATGAACACTGAAGCTTTCTTT. Protein sequence: CASSFSGTMNTEAFF.